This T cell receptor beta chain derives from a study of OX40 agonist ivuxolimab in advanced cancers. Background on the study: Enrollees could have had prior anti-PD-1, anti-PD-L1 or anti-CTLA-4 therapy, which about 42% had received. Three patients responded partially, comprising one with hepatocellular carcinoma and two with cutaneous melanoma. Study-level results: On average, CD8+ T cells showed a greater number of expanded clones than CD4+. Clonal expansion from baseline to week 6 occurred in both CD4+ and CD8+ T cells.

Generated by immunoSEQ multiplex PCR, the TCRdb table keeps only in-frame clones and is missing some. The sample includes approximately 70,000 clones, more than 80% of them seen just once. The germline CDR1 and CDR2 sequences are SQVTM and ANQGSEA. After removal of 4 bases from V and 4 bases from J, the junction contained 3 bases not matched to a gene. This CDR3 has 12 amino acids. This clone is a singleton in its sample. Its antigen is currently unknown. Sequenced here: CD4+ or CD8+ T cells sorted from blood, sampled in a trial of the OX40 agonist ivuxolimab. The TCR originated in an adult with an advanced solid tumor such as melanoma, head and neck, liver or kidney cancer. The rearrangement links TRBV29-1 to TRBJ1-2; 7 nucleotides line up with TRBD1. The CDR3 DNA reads TGCAGCGTTGCGGCAGGGGGCTATGGCTACACCTTC. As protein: CSVAAGGYGYTF.